This T cell receptor beta chain was sequenced in a study of blood T cells in healthy people across ages. A second PCR, run for about 7 to 11 cycles, used a sample-barcoded 5' primer plus a J-beta primer mix. Per-sample output comprised a minimum of 3 million paired-end reads containing CDR3. TCRdb reprocessed the 5' RACE reads with MiXCR, giving one entry per CDR3 protein. The sample has around 1.5 million distinct CDR3 sequences, 42% seen once. This CDR3 is built from 13 residues. The ends were cut back, 3 bases at V and 3 bases at J, with 8 bases in the middle. Germline CDR1 reads LGHDT; CDR2 reads YNNKEL (reference sequence).

The J gene is TRBJ1-2, the V gene TRBV3-1; no clear D. Sequencing was done on a sample of blood. The source is a woman younger than 30 in good health. The CDR3 reads CASSQGWDYGYTF. In DNA form, the CDR3 reads TGTGCCAGCAGCCAGGGATGGGACTATGGCTACACCTTC. The entire variable domain, with the rest obtained from reference TRBV3-1 and TRBJ1-2, is as follows: DTAVSQTPKYLVTQMGNDKSIKCEQNLGHDTMYWYKQDSKKFLKIMFSYNNKELIINETVPNRFSPKSPDKAHLNLHINSLELGDSAVYFCASSQGWDYGYTFGSGTRLTVV.